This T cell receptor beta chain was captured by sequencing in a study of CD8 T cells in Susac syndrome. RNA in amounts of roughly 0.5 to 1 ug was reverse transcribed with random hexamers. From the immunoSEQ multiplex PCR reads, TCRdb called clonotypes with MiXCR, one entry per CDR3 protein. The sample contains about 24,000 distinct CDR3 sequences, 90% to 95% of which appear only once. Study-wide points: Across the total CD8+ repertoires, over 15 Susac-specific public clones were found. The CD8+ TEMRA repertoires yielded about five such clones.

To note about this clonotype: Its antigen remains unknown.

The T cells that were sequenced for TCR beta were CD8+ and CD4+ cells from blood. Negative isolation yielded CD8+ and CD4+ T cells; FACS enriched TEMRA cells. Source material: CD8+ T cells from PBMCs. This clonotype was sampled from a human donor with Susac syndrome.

The chain's CDR3 is CASSEAQYNEQFF. The CDR3 nucleotides are TGTGCCAGCAGTGAGGCCCAATACAATGAGCAGTTCTTC. The chain is built from TRBV2 and TRBJ2-1; D ambiguous. The germline gives CDR1 SNHLY, CDR2 FYNNEI. The CDR3 has 13 amino acids. Trimming cost V 3 bases and J 4 bases, with 7 bases left between them.